Below, one T cell receptor beta chain is given with its context. Its antigen remains unidentified. The read ends 3 residues early relative to the CDR3; the germline J gene fills the gap. Repertoires were generated with immunoSEQ multiplex PCR, while TCRdb's copy carries only in-frame clones and drops some. The sample is made up of about 31,000 clones, and the top ten hold around 3.1% of it. This record belongs to a study of T cells in women clearing cervical HPV infection. Broader study findings: TRBV6-7 relative abundance averaged about 0.11% in cases and 0.15% to 0.2% in controls. T-cell numbers per sample were unknown and may explain richness differences. CIN3+ cases had significantly higher TCR richness than controls; evenness did not differ.

The V gene lost 0 bases and the J gene lost 1 base, with 12 bases spanning the gap. The CDR3 loop spans 16 amino acids. From germline, CDR1 is MNHNS and CDR2 SASEGT. Sequenced material: blood buffy coat. The genes are TRBV6-1 and TRBJ1-1, with D possibly TRBD1 on 6 matching bases. The sequence was obtained from a woman between 18 and 70 years old with a cervical HPV16 infection that either progressed to CIN3+ or cleared (not recorded which). CDR3 DNA (partial): TGTGCCAGCAGTGAAGCATGGCAGGGGAGGAACACTGAA. Its protein product is CASSEAWQGRNTE. The complete CDR3 reads CASSEAWQGRNTEAFF.